This T cell receptor (beta chain) was sequenced in a study of chemoradiotherapy in HPV16-positive cancers. About the study: Candidate HPV-specific clones and shared TCR motifs came from two HPV16-positive patients.

The method was immunoSEQ multiplex PCR; TCRdb's version includes in-frame clones alone and lacks a portion of them. The table shows 30,000 to 40,000 clones, with 92% occurring only once. Germline V gives CDR1 SGHKS, CDR2 YYEKEE (reference sequence). J lost 6 bases, V lost 4 bases, and 12 bases had no gene match. This CDR3 spans 16 amino acids. Concerning this clone: As yet, its antigen is unknown.

Study-wide results and caveats: Candidate HPV-specific clones and E7-related TCR motifs grew in tumor during treatment.

This TCR was recovered from a human donor with HPV-associated anogenital cancer. This specimen consisted of blood, obtained from a patient who underwent chemoradiotherapy. The chain couples TRBV5-5 to TRBJ2-2, with 7 bases identical to TRBD2. CDR3 sequence: CASSLRLAFLPGELFF. CDR3 nucleotide sequence: TGTGCCAGCAGCCTCAGACTAGCTTTTCTCCCCGGGGAGCTGTTTTTT.